This T cell receptor (beta chain) was profiled in a study of blood T cells in healthy people across ages. Through a sample-barcoded 5' primer and a J-beta primer mix, a second PCR was run for roughly 6 to 12 cycles. From the 5' RACE reads, TCRdb called clonotypes with MiXCR, one entry per CDR3 protein. The data contain about 1.6 million distinct CDR3 sequences, about 32% of them singletons. CDR1 and CDR2 from the germline V gene are SGHDN and FVKESK. CDR3 length: 17 residues. Trimming shortened V by 0 bases and J by 3 bases, and 15 bases separated the two germline ends. This TCR came from a woman aged 25 to 39 in good health. The gene calls are TRBV14 and TRBJ2-1; possible D gene TRBD2, 7 bases. The sequencing sample was made of blood. CDR3 in DNA: TGTGCCAGCAGCCAAGATGGGGGGCTAGCGGTCTACAATGAGCAGTTCTTC. As protein: CASSQDGGLAVYNEQFF.